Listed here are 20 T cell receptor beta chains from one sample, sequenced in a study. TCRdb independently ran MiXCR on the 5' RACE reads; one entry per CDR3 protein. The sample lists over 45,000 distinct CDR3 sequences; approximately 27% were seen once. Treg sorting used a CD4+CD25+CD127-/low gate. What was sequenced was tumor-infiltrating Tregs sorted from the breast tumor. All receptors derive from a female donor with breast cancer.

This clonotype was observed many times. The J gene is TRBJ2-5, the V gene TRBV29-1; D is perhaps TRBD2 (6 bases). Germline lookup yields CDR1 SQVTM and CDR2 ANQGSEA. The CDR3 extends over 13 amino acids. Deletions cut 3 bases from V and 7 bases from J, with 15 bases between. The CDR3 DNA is TGCAGCGTTGATGGGACTCCCGGCGCGACCCAGTACTTC. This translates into CSVDGTPGATQYF.

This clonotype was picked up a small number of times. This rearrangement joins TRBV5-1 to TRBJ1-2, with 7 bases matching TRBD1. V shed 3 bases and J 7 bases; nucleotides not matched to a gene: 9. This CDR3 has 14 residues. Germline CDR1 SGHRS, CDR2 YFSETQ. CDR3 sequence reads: CASSYTTGDGGYTF. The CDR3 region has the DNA TGCGCCAGCAGCTATACCACAGGGGACGGTGGCTACACCTTC.

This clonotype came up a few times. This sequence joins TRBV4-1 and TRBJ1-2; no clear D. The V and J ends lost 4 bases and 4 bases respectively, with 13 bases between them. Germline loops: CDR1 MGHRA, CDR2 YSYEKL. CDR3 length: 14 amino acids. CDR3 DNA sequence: TGCGCCAGCAGCCTTCAGGCTGCTAGCTATGGCTACACCTTC. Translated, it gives CASSLQAASYGYTF.

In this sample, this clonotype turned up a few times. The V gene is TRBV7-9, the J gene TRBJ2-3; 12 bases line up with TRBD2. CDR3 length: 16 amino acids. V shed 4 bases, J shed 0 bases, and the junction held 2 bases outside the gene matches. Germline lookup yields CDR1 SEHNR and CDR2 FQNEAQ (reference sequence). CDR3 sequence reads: CASSSGTSGSTDTQYF. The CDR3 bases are TGTGCCAGCAGCTCTGGGACTAGCGGGAGCACAGATACGCAGTATTTT.

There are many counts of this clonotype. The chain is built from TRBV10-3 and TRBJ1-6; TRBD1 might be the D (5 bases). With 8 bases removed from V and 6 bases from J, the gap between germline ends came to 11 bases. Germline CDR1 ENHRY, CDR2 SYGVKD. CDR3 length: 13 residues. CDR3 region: CAIQTDLNSPLHF. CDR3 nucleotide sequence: TGTGCCATCCAGACAGATCTTAATTCACCCCTCCACTTT.

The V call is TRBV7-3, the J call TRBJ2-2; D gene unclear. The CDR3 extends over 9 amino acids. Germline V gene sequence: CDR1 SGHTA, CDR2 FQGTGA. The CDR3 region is CVSTGELFF. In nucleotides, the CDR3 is TGTGTCTCCACCGGGGAGCTGTTTTTT.

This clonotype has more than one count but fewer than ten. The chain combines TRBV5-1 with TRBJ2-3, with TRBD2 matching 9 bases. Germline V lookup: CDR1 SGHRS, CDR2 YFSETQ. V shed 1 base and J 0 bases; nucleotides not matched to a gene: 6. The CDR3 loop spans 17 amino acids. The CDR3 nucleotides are TGCGCCAGCAGCTTGACCGGCGGGGGGGCCAGCACAGATACGCAGTATTTT. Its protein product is CASSLTGGGASTDTQYF.

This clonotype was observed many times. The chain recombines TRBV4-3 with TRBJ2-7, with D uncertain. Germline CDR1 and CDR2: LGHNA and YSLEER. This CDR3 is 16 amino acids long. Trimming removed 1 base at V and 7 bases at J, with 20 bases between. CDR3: CASSQGYRNFIEEQYF. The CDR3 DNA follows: TGCGCCAGCAGCCAAGGTTATCGGAACTTTATTGAGGAGCAGTACTTC.

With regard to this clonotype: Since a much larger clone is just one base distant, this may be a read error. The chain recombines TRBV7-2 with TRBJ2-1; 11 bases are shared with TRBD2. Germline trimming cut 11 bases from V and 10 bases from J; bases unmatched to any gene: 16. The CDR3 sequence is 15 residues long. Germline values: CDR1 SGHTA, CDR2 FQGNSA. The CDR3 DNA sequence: TGTGCCGGCACCCGGCGAGCTAGCGGGGGGACGGAGCAGTTCTTC. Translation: CAGTRRASGGTEQFF.

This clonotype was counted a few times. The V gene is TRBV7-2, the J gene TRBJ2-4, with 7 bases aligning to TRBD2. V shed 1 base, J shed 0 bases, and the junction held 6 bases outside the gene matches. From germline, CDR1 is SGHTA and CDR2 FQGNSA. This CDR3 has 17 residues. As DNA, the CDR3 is TGTGCCAGCAGCTTAGGAGGGCTAGCGGAAGCCAAAAACATTCAGTACTTC. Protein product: CASSLGGLAEAKNIQYF.

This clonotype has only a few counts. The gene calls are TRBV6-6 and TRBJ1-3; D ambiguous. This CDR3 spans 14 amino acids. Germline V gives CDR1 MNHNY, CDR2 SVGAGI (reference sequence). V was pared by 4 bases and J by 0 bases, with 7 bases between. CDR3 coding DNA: TGTGCCAGCAGTTGGAGACTCTCTGGAAACACCATATATTTT. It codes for CASSWRLSGNTIYF.

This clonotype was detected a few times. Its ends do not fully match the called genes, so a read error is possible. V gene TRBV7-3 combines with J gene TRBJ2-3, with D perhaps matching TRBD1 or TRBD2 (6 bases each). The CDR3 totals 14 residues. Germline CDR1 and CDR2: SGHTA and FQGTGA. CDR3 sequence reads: CASSLGGRPDAQYF. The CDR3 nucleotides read TGTGCCAGCAGCTTAGGGGGGCGCCCAGATGCGCAGTATTTT. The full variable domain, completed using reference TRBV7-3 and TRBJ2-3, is GAGVSQTPSNKVTEKGKYVELRCDPISGHTALYWYRQSLGQGPEFLIYFQGTGAADDSGLPNDRFFAVRPEGSVSTLKIQRTERGDSAVYLCASSLGGRPDAQYFGPGTRLTVL.

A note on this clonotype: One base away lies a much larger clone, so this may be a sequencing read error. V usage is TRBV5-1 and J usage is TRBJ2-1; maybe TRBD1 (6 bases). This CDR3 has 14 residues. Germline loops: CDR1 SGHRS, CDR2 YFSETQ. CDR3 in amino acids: CASSLEDSYNKQFF. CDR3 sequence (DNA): TGCGCCAGCAGCTTGGAGGACAGCTACAATAAGCAGTTCTTC. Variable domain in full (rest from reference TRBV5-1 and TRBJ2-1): KAGVTQTPRYLIKTRGQQVTLSCSPISGHRSVSWYQQTPGQGLQFLFEYFSETQRNKGNFPGRFSGRQFSNSRSEMNVSTLELGDSALYLCASSLEDSYNKQFFGPGTRLTVL.

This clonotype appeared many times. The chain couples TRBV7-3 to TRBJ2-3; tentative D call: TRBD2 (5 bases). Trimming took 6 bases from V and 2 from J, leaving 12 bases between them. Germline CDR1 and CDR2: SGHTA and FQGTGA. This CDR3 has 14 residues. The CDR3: CASSPGLATDTQYF. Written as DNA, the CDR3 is TGTGCCAGCAGTCCTGGGCTAGCCACAGATACGCAGTATTTT.

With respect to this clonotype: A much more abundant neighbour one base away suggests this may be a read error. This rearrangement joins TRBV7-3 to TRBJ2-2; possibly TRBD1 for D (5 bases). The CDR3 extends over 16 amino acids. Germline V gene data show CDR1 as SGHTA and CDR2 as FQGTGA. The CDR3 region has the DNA TGTGACAGCAGCCTCACAGACAGCCATAACACCGGGGAGCTGTTTTTT. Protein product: CDSSLTDSHNTGELFF.

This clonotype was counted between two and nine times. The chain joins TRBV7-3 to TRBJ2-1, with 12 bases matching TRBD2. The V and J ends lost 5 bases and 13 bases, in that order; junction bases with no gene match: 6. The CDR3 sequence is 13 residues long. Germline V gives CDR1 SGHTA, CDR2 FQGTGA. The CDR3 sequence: CASSPGTSGPQFF. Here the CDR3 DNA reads TGTGCCAGCAGCCCCGGGACTAGCGGGCCACAGTTCTTC.

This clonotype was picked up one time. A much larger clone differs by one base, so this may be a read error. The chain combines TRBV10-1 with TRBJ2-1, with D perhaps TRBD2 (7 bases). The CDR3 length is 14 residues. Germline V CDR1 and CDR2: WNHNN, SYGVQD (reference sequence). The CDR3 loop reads CAGSDAGANNEQFF. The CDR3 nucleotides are TGCGCCGGCAGTGACGCGGGGGCTAACAATGAGCAGTTCTTC.

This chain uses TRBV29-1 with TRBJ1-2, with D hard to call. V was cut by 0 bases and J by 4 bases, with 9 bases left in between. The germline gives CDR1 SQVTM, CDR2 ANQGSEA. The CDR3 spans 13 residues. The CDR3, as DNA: TGCAGCGTTGAAGATACAGACCTCTATGGCTACACCTTC. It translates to CSVEDTDLYGYTF.

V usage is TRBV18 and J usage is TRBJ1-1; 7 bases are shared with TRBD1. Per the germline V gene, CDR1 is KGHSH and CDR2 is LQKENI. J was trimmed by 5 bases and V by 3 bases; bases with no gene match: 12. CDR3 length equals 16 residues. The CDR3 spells CASSPSMAGGFTEAFF. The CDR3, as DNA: TGTGCCAGCTCACCTAGCATGGCAGGGGGTTTTACTGAAGCTTTCTTT.

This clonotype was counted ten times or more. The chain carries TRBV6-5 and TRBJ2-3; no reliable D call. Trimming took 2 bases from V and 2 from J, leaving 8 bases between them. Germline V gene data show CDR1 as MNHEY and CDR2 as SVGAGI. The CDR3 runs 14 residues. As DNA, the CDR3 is TGTGCCAGCAGTTACACCACACTCACAGATACGCAGTATTTT. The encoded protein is CASSYTTLTDTQYF.